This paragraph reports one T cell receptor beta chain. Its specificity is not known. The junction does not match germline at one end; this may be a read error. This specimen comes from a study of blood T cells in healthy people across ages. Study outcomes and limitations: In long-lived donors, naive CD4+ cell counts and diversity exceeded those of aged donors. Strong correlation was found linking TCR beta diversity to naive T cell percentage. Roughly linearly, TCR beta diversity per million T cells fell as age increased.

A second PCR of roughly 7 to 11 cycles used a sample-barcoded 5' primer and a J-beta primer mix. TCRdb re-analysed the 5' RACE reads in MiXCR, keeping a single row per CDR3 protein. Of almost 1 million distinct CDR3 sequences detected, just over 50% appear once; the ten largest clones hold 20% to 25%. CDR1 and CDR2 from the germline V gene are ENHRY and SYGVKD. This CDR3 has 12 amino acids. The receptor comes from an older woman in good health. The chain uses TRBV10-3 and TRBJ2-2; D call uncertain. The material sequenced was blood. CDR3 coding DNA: TGTGCCATCCGTGAGGAGAGCGGGGAGCTGTTTTTT. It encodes CAIREESGELFF.